This T cell receptor beta chain was identified in a study of control samples from healthy donors and cancer patients. The count of this clone is one. Libraries were prepared by immunoSEQ multiplex PCR; TCRdb keeps only in-frame clonotypes and omits some of them. The top ten hold 9.5% of the sample, which has 76,000 or so clones, 89% seen once. The trim removed 8 bases at V and 10 bases at J, leaving 9 bases unmatched. The CDR3 totals 13 residues. The V gene's germline CDR1 is LNHDA and CDR2 SQIVND (reference sequence). V is TRBV19 and J is TRBJ2-1; TRBD1 agrees at 9 bases. Sequenced: PBMCs. The receptor comes from a woman aged 45 to 65 with colorectal cancer. The CDR3 nucleotides read TGTGCCAGTGGACAGGGGTTTATCGGGGAGCAGTTCTTC. The encoded protein is CASGQGFIGEQFF.